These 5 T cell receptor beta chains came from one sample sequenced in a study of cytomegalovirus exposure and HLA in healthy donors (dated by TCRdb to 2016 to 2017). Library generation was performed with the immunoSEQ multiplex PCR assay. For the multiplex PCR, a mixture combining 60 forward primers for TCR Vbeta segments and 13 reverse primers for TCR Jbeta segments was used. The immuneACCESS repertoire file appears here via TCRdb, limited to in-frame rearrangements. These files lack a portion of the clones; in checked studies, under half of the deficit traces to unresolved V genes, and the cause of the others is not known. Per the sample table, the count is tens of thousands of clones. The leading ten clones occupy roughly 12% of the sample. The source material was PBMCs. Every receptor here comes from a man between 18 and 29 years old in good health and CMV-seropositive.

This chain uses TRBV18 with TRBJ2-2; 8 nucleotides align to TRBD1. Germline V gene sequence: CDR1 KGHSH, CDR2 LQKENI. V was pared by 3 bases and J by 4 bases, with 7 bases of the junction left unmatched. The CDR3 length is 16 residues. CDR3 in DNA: TGTGCCAGCTCACCGACGGACAGGGCTGGCACCGGGGAGCTGTTTTTT. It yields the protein CASSPTDRAGTGELFF.

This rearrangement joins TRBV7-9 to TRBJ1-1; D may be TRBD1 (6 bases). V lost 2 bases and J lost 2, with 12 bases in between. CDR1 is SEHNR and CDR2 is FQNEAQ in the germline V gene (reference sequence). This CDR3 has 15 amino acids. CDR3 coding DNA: TGTGCCAGCAGCTTACCAGGGGTGGGAAACACTGAAGCTTTCTTT. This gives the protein CASSLPGVGNTEAFF.

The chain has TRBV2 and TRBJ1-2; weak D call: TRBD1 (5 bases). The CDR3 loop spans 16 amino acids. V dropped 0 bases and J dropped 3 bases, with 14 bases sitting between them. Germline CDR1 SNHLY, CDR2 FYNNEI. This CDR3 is CASSEALAGVDYGYTF. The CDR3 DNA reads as TGTGCCAGCAGTGAAGCGCTGGCGGGGGTTGACTATGGCTACACCTTC.

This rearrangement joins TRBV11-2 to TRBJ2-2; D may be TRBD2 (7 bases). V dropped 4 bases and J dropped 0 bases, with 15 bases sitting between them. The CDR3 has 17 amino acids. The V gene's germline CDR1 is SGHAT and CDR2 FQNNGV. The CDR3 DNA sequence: TGTGCCAGCAGCTCCGCCTGGGGGGGGCCGAACACCGGGGAGCTGTTTTTT. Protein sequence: CASSSAWGGPNTGELFF.

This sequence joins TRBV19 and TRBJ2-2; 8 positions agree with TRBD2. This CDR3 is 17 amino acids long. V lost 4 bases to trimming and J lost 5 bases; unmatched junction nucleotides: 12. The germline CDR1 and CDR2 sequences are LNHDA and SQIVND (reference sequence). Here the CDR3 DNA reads TGTGCCAGTAGTAACCTATCCCCGGGACTAGAAACCGGGGAGCTGTTTTTT. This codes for CASSNLSPGLETGELFF.